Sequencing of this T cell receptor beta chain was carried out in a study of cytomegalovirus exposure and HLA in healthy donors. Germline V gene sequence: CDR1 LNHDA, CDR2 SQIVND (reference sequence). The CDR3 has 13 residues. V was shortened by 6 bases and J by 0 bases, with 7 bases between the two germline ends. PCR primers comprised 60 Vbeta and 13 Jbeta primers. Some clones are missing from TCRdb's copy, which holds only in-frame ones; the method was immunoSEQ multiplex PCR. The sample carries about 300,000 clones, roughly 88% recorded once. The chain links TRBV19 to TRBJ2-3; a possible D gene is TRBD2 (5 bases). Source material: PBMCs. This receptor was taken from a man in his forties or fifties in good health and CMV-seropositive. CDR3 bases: TGTGCCAGTAGGCGGGCCAGCACAGATACGCAGTATTTT. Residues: CASRRASTDTQYF. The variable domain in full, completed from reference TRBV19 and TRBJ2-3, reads DGGITQSPKYLFRKEGQNVTLSCEQNLNHDAMYWYRQDPGQGLRLIYYSQIVNDFQKGDIAEGYSVSREKKESFPLTVTSAQKNPTAFYLCASRRASTDTQYFGPGTRLTVL.